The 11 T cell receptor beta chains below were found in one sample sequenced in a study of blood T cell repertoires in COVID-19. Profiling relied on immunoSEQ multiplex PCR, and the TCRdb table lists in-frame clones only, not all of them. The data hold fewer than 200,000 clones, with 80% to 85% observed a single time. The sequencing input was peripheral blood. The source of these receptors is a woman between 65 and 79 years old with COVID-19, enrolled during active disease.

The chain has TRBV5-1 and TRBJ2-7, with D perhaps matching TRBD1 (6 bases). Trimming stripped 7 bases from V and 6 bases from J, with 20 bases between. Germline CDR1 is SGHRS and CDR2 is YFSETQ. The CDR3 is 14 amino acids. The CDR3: CASALGSGTREQYF. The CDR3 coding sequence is TGCGCCAGCGCCTTGGGGTCGGGGACACGCGAGCAGTACTTC.

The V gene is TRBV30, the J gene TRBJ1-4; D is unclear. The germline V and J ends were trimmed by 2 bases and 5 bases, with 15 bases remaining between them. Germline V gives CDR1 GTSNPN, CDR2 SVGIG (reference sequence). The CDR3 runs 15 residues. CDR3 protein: CAWSKARLTNEKLFF. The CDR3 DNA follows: TGTGCCTGGAGTAAAGCCCGCCTCACCAATGAAAAACTGTTTTTT.

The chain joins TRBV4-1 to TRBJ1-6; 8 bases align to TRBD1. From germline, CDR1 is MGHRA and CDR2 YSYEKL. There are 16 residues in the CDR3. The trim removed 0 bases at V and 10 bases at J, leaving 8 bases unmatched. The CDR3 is CASSQDEARGRSPLHF. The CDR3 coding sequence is TGCGCCAGCAGCCAAGATGAGGCCAGGGGGCGATCACCCCTCCACTTT.

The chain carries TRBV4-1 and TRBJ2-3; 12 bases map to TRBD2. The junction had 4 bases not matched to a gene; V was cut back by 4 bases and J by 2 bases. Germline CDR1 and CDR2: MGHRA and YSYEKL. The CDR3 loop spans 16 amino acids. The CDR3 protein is CASSRGLAGYTDTQYF. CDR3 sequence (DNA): TGCGCCAGCAGCCGGGGACTAGCGGGCTACACAGATACGCAGTATTTT.

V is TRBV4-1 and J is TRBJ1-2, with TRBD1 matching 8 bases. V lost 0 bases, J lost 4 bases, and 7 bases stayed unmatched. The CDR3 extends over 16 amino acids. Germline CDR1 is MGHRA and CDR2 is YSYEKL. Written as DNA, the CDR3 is TGCGCCAGCAGCCAAGATCGGGACAGGTTTCCCTATGGCTACACCTTC. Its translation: CASSQDRDRFPYGYTF.

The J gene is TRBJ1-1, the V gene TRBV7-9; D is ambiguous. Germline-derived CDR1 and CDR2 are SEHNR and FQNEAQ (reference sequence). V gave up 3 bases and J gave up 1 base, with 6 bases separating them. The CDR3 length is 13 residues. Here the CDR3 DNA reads TGTGCCAGCAGCTTTTTACAGAACACTGAAGCTTTCTTT. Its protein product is CASSFLQNTEAFF.

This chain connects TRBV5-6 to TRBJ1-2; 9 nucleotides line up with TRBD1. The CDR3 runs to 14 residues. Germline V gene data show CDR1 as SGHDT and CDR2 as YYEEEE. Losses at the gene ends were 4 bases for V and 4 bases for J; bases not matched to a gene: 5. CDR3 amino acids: CASSPGQGTYGYTF. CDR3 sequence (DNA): TGTGCCAGCAGCCCGGGACAGGGTACCTATGGCTACACCTTC.

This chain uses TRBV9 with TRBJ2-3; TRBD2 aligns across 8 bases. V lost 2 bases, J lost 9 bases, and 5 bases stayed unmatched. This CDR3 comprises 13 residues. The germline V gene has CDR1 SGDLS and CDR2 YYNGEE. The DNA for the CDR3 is TGTGCCAGCAGCGTGTATAGCGGGAACACGCAGTATTTT. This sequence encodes CASSVYSGNTQYF.

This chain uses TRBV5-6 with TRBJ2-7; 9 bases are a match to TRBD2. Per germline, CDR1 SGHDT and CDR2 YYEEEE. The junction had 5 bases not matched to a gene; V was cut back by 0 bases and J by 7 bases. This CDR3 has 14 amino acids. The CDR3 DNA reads TGTGCCAGCAGCTTGGTAGCGGGAGCCGAGGAGCAGTACTTC. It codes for CASSLVAGAEEQYF.

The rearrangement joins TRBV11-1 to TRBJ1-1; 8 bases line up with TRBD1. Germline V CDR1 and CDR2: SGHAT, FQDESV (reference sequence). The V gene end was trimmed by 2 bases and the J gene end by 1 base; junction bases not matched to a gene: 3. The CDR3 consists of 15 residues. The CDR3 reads CASSLRDRRNTEAFF. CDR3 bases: TGTGCCAGCAGCTTAAGGGACAGGAGGAACACTGAAGCTTTCTTT. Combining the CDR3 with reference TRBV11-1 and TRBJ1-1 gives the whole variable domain EAEVAQSPRYKITEKSQAVAFWCDPISGHATLYWYRQILGQGPELLVQFQDESVVDDSQLPKDRFSAERLKGVDSTLKIQPAELGDSAMYLCASSLRDRRNTEAFFGQGTRLTVV.

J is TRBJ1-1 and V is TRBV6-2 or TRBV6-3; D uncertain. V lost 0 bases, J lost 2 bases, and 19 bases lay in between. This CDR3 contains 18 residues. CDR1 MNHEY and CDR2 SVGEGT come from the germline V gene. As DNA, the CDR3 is TGTGCCAGCAGTTACTCCCCCAGGTTGGGTAAAGGAAACACTGAAGCTTTCTTT. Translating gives CASSYSPRLGKGNTEAFF.